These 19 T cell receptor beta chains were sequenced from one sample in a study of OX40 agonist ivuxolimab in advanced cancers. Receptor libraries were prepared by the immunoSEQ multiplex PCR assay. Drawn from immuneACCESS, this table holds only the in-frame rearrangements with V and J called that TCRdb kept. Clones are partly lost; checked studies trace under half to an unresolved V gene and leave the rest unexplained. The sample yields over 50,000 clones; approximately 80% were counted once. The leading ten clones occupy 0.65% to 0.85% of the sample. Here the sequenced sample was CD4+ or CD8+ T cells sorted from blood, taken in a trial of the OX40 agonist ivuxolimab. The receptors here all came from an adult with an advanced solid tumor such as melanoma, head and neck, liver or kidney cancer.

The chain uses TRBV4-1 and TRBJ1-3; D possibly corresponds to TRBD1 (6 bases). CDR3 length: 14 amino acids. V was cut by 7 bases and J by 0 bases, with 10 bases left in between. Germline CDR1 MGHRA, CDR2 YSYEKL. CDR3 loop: CASTATGSGNTIYF. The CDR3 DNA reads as TGCGCCAGCACCGCGACAGGCTCTGGAAACACCATATATTTT.

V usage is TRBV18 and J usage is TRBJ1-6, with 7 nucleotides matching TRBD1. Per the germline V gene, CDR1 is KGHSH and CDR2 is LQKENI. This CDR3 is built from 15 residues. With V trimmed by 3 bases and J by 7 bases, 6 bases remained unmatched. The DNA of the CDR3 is TGTGCCAGCTCACCGTGGGACAGACCGAATTCACCCCTCCACTTT. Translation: CASSPWDRPNSPLHF. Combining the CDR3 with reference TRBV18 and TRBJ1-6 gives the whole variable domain NAGVMQNPRHLVRRRGQEARLRCSPMKGHSHVYWYRQLPEEGLKFMVYLQKENIIDESGMPKERFSAEFPKEGPSILRIQQVVRGDSAAYFCASSPWDRPNSPLHFGNGTRLTVT.

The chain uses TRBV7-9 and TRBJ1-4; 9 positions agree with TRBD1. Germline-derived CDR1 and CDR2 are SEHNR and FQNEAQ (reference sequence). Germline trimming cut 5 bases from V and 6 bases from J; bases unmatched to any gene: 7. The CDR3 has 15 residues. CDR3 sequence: CASSTRQGGDEKLFF. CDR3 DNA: TGTGCCAGCAGCACAAGACAGGGGGGAGATGAAAAACTGTTTTTT.

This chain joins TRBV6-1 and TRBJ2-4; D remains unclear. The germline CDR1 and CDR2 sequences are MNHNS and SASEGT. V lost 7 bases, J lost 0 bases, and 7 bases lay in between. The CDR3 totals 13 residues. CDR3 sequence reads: CASIGIAKNIQYF. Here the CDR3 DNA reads TGTGCCAGCATAGGGATAGCCAAAAACATTCAGTACTTC.

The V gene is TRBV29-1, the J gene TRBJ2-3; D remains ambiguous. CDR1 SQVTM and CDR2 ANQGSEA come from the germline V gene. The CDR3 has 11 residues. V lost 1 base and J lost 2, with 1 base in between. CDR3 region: CSVEVTDTQYF. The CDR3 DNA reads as TGCAGCGTTGAAGTCACAGATACGCAGTATTTT.

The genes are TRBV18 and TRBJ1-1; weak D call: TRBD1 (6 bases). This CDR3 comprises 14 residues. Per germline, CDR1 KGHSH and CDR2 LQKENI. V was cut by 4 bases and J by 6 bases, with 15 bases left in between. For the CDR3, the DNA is TGTGCCAGCTCACATGGGACACCCAGAGCTGAAGCTTTCTTT. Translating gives CASSHGTPRAEAFF.

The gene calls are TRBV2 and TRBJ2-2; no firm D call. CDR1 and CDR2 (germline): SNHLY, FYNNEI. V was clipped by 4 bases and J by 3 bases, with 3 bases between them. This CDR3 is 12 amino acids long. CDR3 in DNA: TGTGCCAGCAGTGTAGACACCGGGGAGCTGTTTTTT. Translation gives CASSVDTGELFF.

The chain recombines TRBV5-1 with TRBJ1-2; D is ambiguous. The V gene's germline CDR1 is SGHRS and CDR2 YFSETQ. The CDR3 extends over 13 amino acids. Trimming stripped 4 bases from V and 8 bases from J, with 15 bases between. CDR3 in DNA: TGCGCCAGCAGCCCCGGGAGTTCTGGCGGCTACACCTTC. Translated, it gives CASSPGSSGGYTF.

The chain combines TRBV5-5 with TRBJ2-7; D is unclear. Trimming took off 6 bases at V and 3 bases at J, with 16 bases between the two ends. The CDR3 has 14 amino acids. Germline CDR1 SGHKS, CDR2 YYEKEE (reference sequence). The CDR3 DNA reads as TGTGCCAGCACCAAGACGACGGCTAACTACGAGCAGTACTTC. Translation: CASTKTTANYEQYF.

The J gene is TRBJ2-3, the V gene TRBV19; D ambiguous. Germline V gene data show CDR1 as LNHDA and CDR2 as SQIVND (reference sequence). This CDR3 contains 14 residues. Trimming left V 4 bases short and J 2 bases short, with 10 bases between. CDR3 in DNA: TGTGCCAGTAGTAGACAACCAAACACAGATACGCAGTATTTT. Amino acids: CASSRQPNTDTQYF.

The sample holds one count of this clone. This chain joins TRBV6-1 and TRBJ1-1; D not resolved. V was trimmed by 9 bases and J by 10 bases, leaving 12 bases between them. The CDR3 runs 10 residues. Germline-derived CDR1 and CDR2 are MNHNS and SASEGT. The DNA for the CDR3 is TGTGCCAGTGGCCTTGTAGCAGCTTTCTTT. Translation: CASGLVAAFF.

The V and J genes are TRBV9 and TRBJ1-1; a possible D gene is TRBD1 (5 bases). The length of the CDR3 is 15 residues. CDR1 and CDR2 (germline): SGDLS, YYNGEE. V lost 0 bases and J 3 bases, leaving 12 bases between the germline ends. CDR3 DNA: TGTGCCAGCAGCGTAGTGCAGGGTAGGTACACTGAAGCTTTCTTT. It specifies CASSVVQGRYTEAFF.

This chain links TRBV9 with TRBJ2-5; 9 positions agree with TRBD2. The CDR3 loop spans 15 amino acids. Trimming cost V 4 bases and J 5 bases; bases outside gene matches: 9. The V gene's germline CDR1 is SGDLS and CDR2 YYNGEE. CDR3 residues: CASSLTRGGAETQYF. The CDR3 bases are TGTGCCAGCAGCCTAACGCGGGGGGGCGCTGAGACCCAGTACTTC.

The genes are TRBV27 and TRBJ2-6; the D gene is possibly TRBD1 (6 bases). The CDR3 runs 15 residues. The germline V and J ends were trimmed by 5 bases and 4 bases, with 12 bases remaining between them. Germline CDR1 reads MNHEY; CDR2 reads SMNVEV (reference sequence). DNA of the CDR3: TGTGCCAGCAGTCACACAGGGAGCGGGGCCAACGTCCTGACTTTC. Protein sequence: CASSHTGSGANVLTF. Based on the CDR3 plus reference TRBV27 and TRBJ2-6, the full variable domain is EAQVTQNPRYLITVTGKKLTVTCSQNMNHEYMSWYRQDPGLGLRQIYYSMNVEVTDKGDVPEGYKVSRKEKRNFPLILESPSPNQTSLYFCASSHTGSGANVLTFGAGSRLTVL.

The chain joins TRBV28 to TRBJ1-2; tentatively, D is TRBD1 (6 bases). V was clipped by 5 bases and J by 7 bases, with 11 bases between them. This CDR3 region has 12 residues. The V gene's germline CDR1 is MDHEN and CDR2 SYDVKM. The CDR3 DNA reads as TGTGCCAGCAGTCCGACAGGCTCTGGCTACACCTTC. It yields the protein CASSPTGSGYTF.

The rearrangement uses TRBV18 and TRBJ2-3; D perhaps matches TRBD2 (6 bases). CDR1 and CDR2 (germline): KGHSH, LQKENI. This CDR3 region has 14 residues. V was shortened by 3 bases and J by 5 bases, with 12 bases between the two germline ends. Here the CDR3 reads CASSPQGGGDTQYF. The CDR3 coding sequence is TGTGCCAGCTCACCCCAGGGAGGAGGAGATACGCAGTATTTT.

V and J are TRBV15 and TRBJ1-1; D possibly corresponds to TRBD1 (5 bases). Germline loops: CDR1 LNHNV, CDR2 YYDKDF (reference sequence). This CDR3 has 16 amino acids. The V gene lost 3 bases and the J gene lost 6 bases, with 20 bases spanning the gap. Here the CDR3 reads CATSRPQLGVGPEAFF. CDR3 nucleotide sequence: TGTGCCACCAGCAGGCCCCAGTTGGGGGTCGGGCCTGAAGCTTTCTTT.

Written as DNA, the CDR3 is TGTGCCACCACTCCAGGGGGGAGGAGCTCCTACAATGAGCAGTTCTTC. It yields the protein CATTPGGRSSYNEQFF. The chain recombines TRBV15 with TRBJ2-1, with a possible D match to TRBD1 (7 bases). The CDR3 is 16 amino acids. Germline V gene data show CDR1 as LNHNV and CDR2 as YYDKDF (reference sequence). V was clipped by 7 bases and J by 0 bases, with 16 bases between them.

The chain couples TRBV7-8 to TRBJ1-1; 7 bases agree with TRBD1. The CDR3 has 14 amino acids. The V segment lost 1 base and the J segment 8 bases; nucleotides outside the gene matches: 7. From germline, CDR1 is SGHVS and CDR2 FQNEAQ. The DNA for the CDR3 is TGTGCCAGCAGCTTAGGGAGGGGGCGGTTGGAAGCTTTCTTT. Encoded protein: CASSLGRGRLEAFF. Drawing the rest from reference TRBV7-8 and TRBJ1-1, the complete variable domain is GAGVSQSPRYKVAKRGQDVALRCDPISGHVSLFWYQQALGQGPEFLTYFQNEAQLDKSGLPSDRFFAERPEGSVSTLKIQRTQQEDSAVYLCASSLGRGRLEAFFGQGTRLTVV.